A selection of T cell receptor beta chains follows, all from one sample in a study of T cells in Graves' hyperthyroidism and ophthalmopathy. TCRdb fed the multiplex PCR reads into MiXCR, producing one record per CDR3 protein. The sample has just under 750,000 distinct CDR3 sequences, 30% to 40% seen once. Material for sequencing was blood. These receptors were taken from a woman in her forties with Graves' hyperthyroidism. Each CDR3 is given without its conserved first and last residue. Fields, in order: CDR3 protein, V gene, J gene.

SRSRGWEQPQH	TRBV20-1	TRBJ1-5
ASKPHKENEQY	TRBV10-2	TRBJ2-7
TSSLATRRLDTEAF	TRBV7-9	TRBJ1-1
ASSLGGLAGGTTYEQY	TRBV5-5	TRBJ2-7
ASSLYGSGVNTEAF	TRBV7-6	TRBJ1-1
ASSFEAGGAF	TRBV12-3/TRBV12-4	TRBJ1-1
ASSDWDSRQY	TRBV6-5	TRBJ2-7
ARLSHRGGNSPLH	TRBV19	TRBJ1-6
ASSYTTASPAPPQPQH	TRBV28	TRBJ1-5
ASSPGGVMKKLF	TRBV6-6	TRBJ1-4
ASSRTESLPEAF	TRBV5-8	TRBJ1-1
SVEDPMRDEQF	TRBV29-1	.
ASSLGLHNEQY	TRBV7-8	TRBJ2-7
ASRGARDEQY	TRBV6-6	TRBJ2-7